This is a list of T cell receptor beta chains from one sample in a study of T cell responses to AZD1222 COVID-19 vaccine. This table comes from immunoSEQ multiplex PCR, and its TCRdb copy is limited to in-frame clones, with some not included. Of about 150,000 clones listed, roughly nine tenths are singletons. The material was peripheral blood, obtained 28 days after the second AZD1222 dose. The receptors stem from an adult who received the AZD1222 COVID-19 vaccine. The CDR3 runs from the conserved cysteine through the conserved F or W. D genes are given only for firm matches. Size tells how often a clone was seen (once, few, many) or the class of an expanded clone, and some rows leave it out.

CDR3 DNA	CDR3 protein	D gene	clone size	V gene	J gene
TGTGCCACCAGTGACCCGCTGGGGGGCACCGGGGAGCTGTTTTTT	CATSDPLGGTGELFF	-	-	TRBV24-1	TRBJ2-2
TGTGCCACCAGCACCATGACAGGTCTGGGCGTAAGCTCCTATAATTCACCCCTCCACTTT	CATSTMTGLGVSSYNSPLHF	-	-	TRBV15	TRBJ1-6
TGTGCCAGCAGCGTGGACGGGACAGGGGGCTTTGGTGGCTATGGCTACACCTTC	CASSVDGTGGFGGYGYTF	TRBD1	-	TRBV9	TRBJ1-2
TGTGCCAGCAGCGCCTTCCCGGGGGTCCAAGAGACCCAGTACTTC	CASSAFPGVQETQYF	-	-	TRBV7-6	TRBJ2-5
TGTGCCAGTACCCCGCCCGGGGGTGGAAACACCATATATTTT	CASTPPGGGNTIYF	-	-	TRBV7-2	TRBJ1-3
TGTGCCAGCCCCCCTACCGGCTCATTGAACACCGGGGAGCTGTTTTTT	CASPPTGSLNTGELFF	-	-	TRBV7-9	TRBJ2-2
TGCGCCAGCAGCTTGGGAGCGGGGGGGCACCAAGAGACCCAGTACTTC	CASSLGAGGHQETQYF	TRBD2	-	TRBV5-1	TRBJ2-5
TGTGCCAGTAGTTTGGGAGCCACGGCAGGTGGCTACACCTTC	CASSLGATAGGYTF	-	-	TRBV19	TRBJ1-2
TGTGCCAGTAGTATAGATCTTGAGACTACTCCCTACGAGCAGTACTTC	CASSIDLETTPYEQYF	-	-	TRBV19	TRBJ2-7
TGTGCCAGCAGCTTAAGGCGGGGCACTGAAGCTTTCTTT	CASSLRRGTEAFF	-	-	TRBV7-7	TRBJ1-1
TGTGCCAGTAGTAAAGGGGATCGGGTTCTTGGGGGTGATGGCTACACCTTC	CASSKGDRVLGGDGYTF	-	-	TRBV19	TRBJ1-2
TGTGCCAGCAGCGAACCGGGACTAGCGGGGGATACGCAGTATTTT	CASSEPGLAGDTQYF	TRBD2	-	TRBV2	TRBJ2-3
TGTGCCAGCTCACCGGGACTAACTGGGAACACCATATATTTT	CASSPGLTGNTIYF	-	-	TRBV18	TRBJ1-3
TGTGCCAGCAGTTCATGGACAATTATGAACACTGAAGCTTTCTTT	CASSSWTIMNTEAFF	-	-	TRBV28	TRBJ1-1
TGTGCCAGCAGACAACCGGGACAGCGCGAGAATGAGCAGTTCTTC	CASRQPGQRENEQFF	TRBD1	few	TRBV6-5	TRBJ2-1
TGTGCCAGCAGCTTCCAACCTAGGACGTTCTCGGGCCAAGAGACCCAGTACTTC	CASSFQPRTFSGQETQYF	-	-	TRBV7-8	TRBJ2-5
TGTGCCTGGAGCAGAGGGACAGGGAAATATGGGGCCAACGTCCTGACTTTC	CAWSRGTGKYGANVLTF	TRBD1	-	TRBV30	TRBJ2-6
TGTGCCAGTAGTTCTCTCGGAGGCAATCAGCCCCAGCATTTT	CASSSLGGNQPQHF	-	-	TRBV19	TRBJ1-5
TGTGCCAGCAGCGAGACTAGCGGGGTTGAGTATTTT	CASSETSGVEYF	TRBD2	-	TRBV5-8	TRBJ2-3
TGTGCCAGTAGTATAGGCTTATCCGACAGGGAATGGCAGTACTTC	CASSIGLSDREWQYF	TRBD1	-	TRBV19	TRBJ2-7
TGTGCCAGCAGTGAAGAGGTGGCAGGGGGCGGGCAGCCCCAGCATTTT	CASSEEVAGGGQPQHF	TRBD1	-	TRBV6-1	TRBJ1-5
TGTGCCAGCAGTGAAGCGCGCGTTTACACTGAAGCTTTCTTT	CASSEARVYTEAFF	-	-	TRBV2	TRBJ1-1
TGTGCCAGCAGCTTCGGGGACAATGAGCAGTTCTTC	CASSFGDNEQFF	-	-	TRBV7-9	TRBJ2-1
TGTGCCAGTAGTATAAAAGGGAGGGACACTGAAGCTTTCTTT	CASSIKGRDTEAFF	-	-	TRBV19	TRBJ1-1
TGCGCCAGCAGCCAGTACACCGCCGGGACAGGGAGGAATGAGCAGTTCTTC	CASSQYTAGTGRNEQFF	TRBD1	-	TRBV4-3	TRBJ2-1
TGTGCCACCAGCAGGCCCTACCGGGCACTGAACACTGAAGCTTTCTTT	CATSRPYRALNTEAFF	-	-	TRBV15	TRBJ1-1
TGTGCCAGCAGTGAAGACTGGACAGCGGGCTCCCGCCAGCATTTT	CASSEDWTAGSRQHF	-	-	TRBV2	TRBJ1-5
TGTGCCAGCAGTACCCAAGAGACCCAGTACTTC	CASSTQETQYF	-	-	TRBV3-1/TRBV3-2	TRBJ2-5
TGTGCCTGGAGTGGGGGGGGTCAAGAGACCCAGTACTTC	CAWSGGGQETQYF	TRBD2	once	TRBV30	TRBJ2-5